A single sample is the source of the 16 T cell receptor beta chains below, sequenced in a study of shared clonotypes between healthy human individuals. The protocol was immunoSEQ multiplex PCR, while the TCRdb copy is restricted to in-frame clones and leaves out a portion. The sample includes about 2.3 million clones, more than 80% seen only once; the top ten take approximately 0.4%. Sequencing input: naive CD4+ T cells from PBMCs. The subset: CD45RA+ positively selected. The receptors originated from a man younger than 35 in good health. Some clones in this sample may be carry-over from other donors' samples.

V gene TRBV25-1 combines with J gene TRBJ2-6, with D unresolved. Trimming stripped 6 bases from V and 0 bases from J, with 6 bases between. The CDR3 is 14 amino acids. CDR1 is MGHDK, CDR2 SYGVNS, per germline. The CDR3 spells CASRGNSGANVLTF. The CDR3 coding sequence is TGTGCCAGCAGGGGCAACTCTGGGGCCAACGTCCTGACTTTC.

This chain connects TRBV9 to TRBJ2-1, with D perhaps matching TRBD2 (5 bases). Trimming left V 0 bases short and J 5 bases short, with 18 bases between. The CDR3 runs to 17 residues. Per germline, CDR1 SGDLS and CDR2 YYNGEE. The CDR3 loop reads CASSVAVLAPSDNEQFF. CDR3 nucleotides: TGTGCCAGCAGCGTAGCTGTCCTAGCCCCCTCTGACAATGAGCAGTTCTTC.

The chain links TRBV5-1 to TRBJ2-1, with TRBD2 matching over 10 bases. The V gene end was trimmed by 2 bases and the J gene end by 9 bases; junction bases not matched to a gene: 8. Germline assignment: CDR1 SGHRS and CDR2 YFSETQ. CDR3 size: 15 residues. CDR3 amino acids: CASSLPGTSVVEQFF. CDR3 in DNA: TGCGCCAGCAGCTTACCCGGGACTAGCGTAGTTGAGCAGTTCTTC.

This chain uses TRBV4-1 with TRBJ1-5; TRBD1 aligns across 9 bases. CDR3 length: 16 amino acids. Germline assignment: CDR1 MGHRA and CDR2 YSYEKL. The V and J ends lost 2 bases and 4 bases, in that order; junction bases with no gene match: 6. Here the CDR3 reads CASSQIDRGNNQPQHF. CDR3 bases: TGCGCCAGCAGCCAAATAGACAGGGGGAATAATCAGCCCCAGCATTTT.

V and J are TRBV7-2 and TRBJ2-7, with D perhaps TRBD1 or TRBD2 (7 bases each). Germline values: CDR1 SGHTA, CDR2 FQGNSA. The CDR3 has 15 amino acids. Deletions cut 2 bases from V and 4 bases from J, with 15 bases between. DNA of the CDR3: TGTGCCAGCAGCTTAAGGGGGCTAGCGGCGTACGAGCAGTACTTC. Its translation: CASSLRGLAAYEQYF.

The V and J genes are TRBV28 and TRBJ1-1; D call uncertain. The CDR3 spans 15 residues. Trimming pared 4 bases from V and 0 bases from J, leaving 12 bases between. Germline V gene data show CDR1 as MDHEN and CDR2 as SYDVKM. As DNA, the CDR3 is TGTGCCAGCAGTTCCCCCCCCAGTATGAACACTGAAGCTTTCTTT. Its protein is CASSSPPSMNTEAFF.

As for this clone: The same CDR3 arises from other DNA sequences in this sample as well. J is TRBJ2-7 and V is TRBV9, with 9 nucleotides matching TRBD2. This CDR3 comprises 15 residues. The germline gives CDR1 SGDLS, CDR2 YYNGEE. V was pared by 2 bases and J by 0 bases, with 3 bases of the junction left unmatched. The CDR3 DNA reads TGTGCCAGCAGCGTCGGACTAGCGAACTCCTACGAGCAGTACTTC. Translating it yields CASSVGLANSYEQYF. Together with reference TRBV9 and TRBJ2-7, the CDR3 gives the full variable domain: DSGVTQTPKHLITATGQRVTLRCSPRSGDLSVYWYQQSLDQGLQFLIQYYNGEERAKGNILERFSAQQFPDLHSELNLSSLELGDSALYFCASSVGLANSYEQYFGPGTRLTVT.

The chain is built from TRBV10-1 and TRBJ1-4; no reliable D call. CDR1 WNHNN and CDR2 SYGVQD come from the germline V gene (reference sequence). The CDR3 runs 11 residues. V lost 7 bases, J lost 11 bases, and 11 bases lay in between. In DNA, the CDR3 is TGCGCCAGCATGGGAAGTGGGAAACTGTTTTTT. This gives the protein CASMGSGKLFF.

The CDR3 DNA reads TGTGCCAGCAGTCCCGGGACCTTGAGACACAATGAGCAGTTCTTC. This sequence encodes CASSPGTLRHNEQFF. This chain uses TRBV27 with TRBJ2-1; D is perhaps TRBD1 or TRBD2 (5 bases each). The germline V and J ends were trimmed by 5 bases and 5 bases, with 16 bases remaining between them. Germline V gene lookup returns CDR1 MNHEY and CDR2 SMNVEV (reference sequence). The CDR3 has 15 residues.

Concerning this clone itself: The identical CDR3 is also encoded by other nucleotide sequences in the sample. This chain joins TRBV6-6 and TRBJ2-6; D is ambiguous. V was cut by 4 bases and J by 1 base, with 5 bases left in between. Germline CDR1 reads MNHNY; CDR2 reads SVGAGI (reference sequence). The CDR3 is 14 residues long. The DNA for the CDR3 is TGTGCCAGCAGTTCTTTATCTGGGGCCAACGTCCTGACTTTC. The encoded protein is CASSSLSGANVLTF.

This chain connects TRBV30 to TRBJ2-2; D remains ambiguous. CDR3 length: 11 amino acids. Germline V lookup: CDR1 GTSNPN, CDR2 SVGIG (reference sequence). V lost 6 bases, J lost 3 bases, and 5 bases lay in between. DNA for the CDR3: TGTGCCTGCTCTGACACCGGGGAGCTGTTTTTT. Translated: CACSDTGELFF. Drawing the rest from reference TRBV30 and TRBJ2-2, the complete variable domain is SQTIHQWPATLVQPVGSPLSLECTVEGTSNPNLYWYRQAAGRGLQLLFYSVGIGQISSEVPQNLSASRPQDRQFILSSKKLLLSDSGFYLCACSDTGELFFGEGSRLTVL.

V gene TRBV30 combines with J gene TRBJ2-2; D remains ambiguous. The V and J ends lost 8 bases and 3 bases respectively, with 7 bases between them. The CDR3 runs to 11 residues. Germline assignment: CDR1 GTSNPN and CDR2 SVGIG (reference sequence). The CDR3 is CAGPYTGELFF. DNA for the CDR3: TGTGCCGGCCCGTACACCGGGGAGCTGTTTTTT.

The rearrangement uses TRBV28 and TRBJ1-1; no reliable D call. Between the trimmed V and J ends, which lost 8 bases and 1 base, there was a span of 11 bases. Germline-derived CDR1 and CDR2 are MDHEN and SYDVKM. The length of the CDR3 is 13 residues. The CDR3 here is CASSRGPNTEAFF. The CDR3 region has the DNA TGTGCCAGCTCCCGAGGGCCGAACACTGAAGCTTTCTTT.

On this clone: Other DNA sequences in the sample encode the same CDR3. The rearrangement uses TRBV9 and TRBJ2-3; 9 bases are a match to TRBD2. This CDR3 is 16 amino acids long. CDR1 and CDR2 (germline): SGDLS, YYNGEE. V gave up 0 bases and J gave up 0 bases; unmatched junction bases: 2. For the CDR3, the DNA is TGTGCCAGCAGCGTAGACCTAGCGGGGAGCACAGATACGCAGTATTTT. It specifies CASSVDLAGSTDTQYF.

The chain has TRBV29-1 and TRBJ2-2, with D possibly TRBD2 on 5 matching bases. The ends were cut back, 2 bases at V and 5 bases at J, with 9 bases in the middle. From germline, CDR1 is SQVTM and CDR2 ANQGSEA. The CDR3 is 13 residues long. CDR3 nucleotide sequence: TGCAGCGTTGAAACTAGGTCGACCGGGGAGCTGTTTTTT. Translation gives CSVETRSTGELFF.

The chain uses TRBV27 and TRBJ1-1, with D maybe TRBD1 (5 bases). The V gene's germline CDR1 is MNHEY and CDR2 SMNVEV (reference sequence). This CDR3 has 15 residues. Trimming removed 4 bases from V and 2 bases from J, with 14 bases in between. In nucleotides, the CDR3 is TGTGCCAGCAGTTCATCGGGACCTCGCAACACTGAAGCTTTCTTT. Translating it yields CASSSSGPRNTEAFF.